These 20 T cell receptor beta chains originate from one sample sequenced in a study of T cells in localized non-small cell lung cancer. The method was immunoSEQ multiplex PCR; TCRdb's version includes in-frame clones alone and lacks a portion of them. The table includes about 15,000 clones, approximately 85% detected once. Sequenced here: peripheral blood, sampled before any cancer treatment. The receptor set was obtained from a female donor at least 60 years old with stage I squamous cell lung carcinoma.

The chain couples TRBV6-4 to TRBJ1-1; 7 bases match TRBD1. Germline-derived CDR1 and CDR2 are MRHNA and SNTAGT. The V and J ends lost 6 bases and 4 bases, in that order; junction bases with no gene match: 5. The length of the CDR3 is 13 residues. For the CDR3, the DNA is TGTGCCAGCAGACCCTCAGGGGGCACTGAAGCTTTCTTT. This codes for CASRPSGGTEAFF.

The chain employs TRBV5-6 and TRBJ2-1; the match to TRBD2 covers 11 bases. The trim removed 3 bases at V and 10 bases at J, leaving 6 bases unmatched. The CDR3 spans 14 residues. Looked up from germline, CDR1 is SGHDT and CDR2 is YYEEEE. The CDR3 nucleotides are TGTGCCAGCAGCTCTGGACTAGCGGGCACCGAGCAGTTCTTC. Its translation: CASSSGLAGTEQFF. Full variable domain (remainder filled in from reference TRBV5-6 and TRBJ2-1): DAGVTQSPTHLIKTRGQQVTLRCSPKSGHDTVSWYQQALGQGPQFIFQYYEEEERQRGNFPDRFSGHQFPNYSSELNVNALLLGDSALYLCASSSGLAGTEQFFGPGTRLTVL.

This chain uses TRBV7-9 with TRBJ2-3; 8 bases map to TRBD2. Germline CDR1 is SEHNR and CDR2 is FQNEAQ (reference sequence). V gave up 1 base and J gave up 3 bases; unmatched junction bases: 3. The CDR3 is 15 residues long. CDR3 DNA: TGTGCCAGCAGCTTAGTGGCGGGGGGAACAGATACGCAGTATTTT. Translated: CASSLVAGGTDTQYF.

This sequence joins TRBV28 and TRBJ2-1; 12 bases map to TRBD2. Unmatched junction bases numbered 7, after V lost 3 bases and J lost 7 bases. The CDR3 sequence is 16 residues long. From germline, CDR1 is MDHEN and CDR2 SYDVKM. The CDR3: CASSFYPTSGSNEQFF. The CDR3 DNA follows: TGTGCCAGCAGTTTTTACCCGACTAGCGGGAGTAATGAGCAGTTCTTC.

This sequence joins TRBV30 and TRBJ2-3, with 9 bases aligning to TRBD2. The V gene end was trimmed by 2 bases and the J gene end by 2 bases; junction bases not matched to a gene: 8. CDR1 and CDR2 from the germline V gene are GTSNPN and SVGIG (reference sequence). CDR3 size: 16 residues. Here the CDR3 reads CAWSPRTSDFTDTQYF. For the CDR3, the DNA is TGTGCCTGGAGTCCTCGGACTAGCGACTTCACAGATACGCAGTATTTT. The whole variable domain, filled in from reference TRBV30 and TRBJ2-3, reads SQTIHQWPATLVQPVGSPLSLECTVEGTSNPNLYWYRQAAGRGLQLLFYSVGIGQISSEVPQNLSASRPQDRQFILSSKKLLLSDSGFYLCAWSPRTSDFTDTQYFGPGTRLTVL.

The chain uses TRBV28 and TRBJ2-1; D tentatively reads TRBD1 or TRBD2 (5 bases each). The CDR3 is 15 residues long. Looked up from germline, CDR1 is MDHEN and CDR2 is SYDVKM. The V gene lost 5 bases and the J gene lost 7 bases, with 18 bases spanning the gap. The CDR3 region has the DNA TGTGCCAGCAGTGTAACAGGACTGGGGTTAAATGAGCAGTTCTTC. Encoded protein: CASSVTGLGLNEQFF.

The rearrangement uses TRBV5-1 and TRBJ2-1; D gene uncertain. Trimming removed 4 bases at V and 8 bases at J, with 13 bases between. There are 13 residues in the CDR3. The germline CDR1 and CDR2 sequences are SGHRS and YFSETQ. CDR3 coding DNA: TGCGCCAGCAGCGACCGGGTGGCCGATGAGCAGTTCTTC. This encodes CASSDRVADEQFF. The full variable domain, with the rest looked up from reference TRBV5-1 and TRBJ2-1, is KAGVTQTPRYLIKTRGQQVTLSCSPISGHRSVSWYQQTPGQGLQFLFEYFSETQRNKGNFPGRFSGRQFSNSRSEMNVSTLELGDSALYLCASSDRVADEQFFGPGTRLTVL.

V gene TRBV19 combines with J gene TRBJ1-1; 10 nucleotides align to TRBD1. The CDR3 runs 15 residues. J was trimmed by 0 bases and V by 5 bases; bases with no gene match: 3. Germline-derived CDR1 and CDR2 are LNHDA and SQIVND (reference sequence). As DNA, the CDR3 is TGTGCCAGTAGTGAGGGACAGGGGATGAACACTGAAGCTTTCTTT. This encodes CASSEGQGMNTEAFF.

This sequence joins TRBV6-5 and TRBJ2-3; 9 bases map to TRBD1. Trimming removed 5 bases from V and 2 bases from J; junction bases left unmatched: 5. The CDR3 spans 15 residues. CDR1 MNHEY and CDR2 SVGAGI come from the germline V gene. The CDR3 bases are TGTGCCAGCAGTCCCGGGACAGGGACCACAGATACGCAGTATTTT. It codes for CASSPGTGTTDTQYF.

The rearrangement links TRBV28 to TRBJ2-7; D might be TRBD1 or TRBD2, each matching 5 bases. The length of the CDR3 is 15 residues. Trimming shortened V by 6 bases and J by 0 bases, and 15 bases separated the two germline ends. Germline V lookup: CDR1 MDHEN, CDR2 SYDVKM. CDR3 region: CASSSGASDSYEQYF. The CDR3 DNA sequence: TGTGCCAGCAGCTCCGGGGCTTCCGACTCCTACGAGCAGTACTTC. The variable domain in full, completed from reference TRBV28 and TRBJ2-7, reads DVKVTQSSRYLVKRTGEKVFLECVQDMDHENMFWYRQDPGLGLRLIYFSYDVKMKEKGDIPEGYSVSREKKERFSLILESASTNQTSMYLCASSSGASDSYEQYFGPGTRLTVT.

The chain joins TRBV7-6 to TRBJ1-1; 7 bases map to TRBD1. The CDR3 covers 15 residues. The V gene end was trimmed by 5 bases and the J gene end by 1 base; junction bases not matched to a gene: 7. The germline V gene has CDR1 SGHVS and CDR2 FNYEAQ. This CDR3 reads CASSPSTGRNTEAFF. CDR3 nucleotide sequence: TGTGCCAGCAGCCCTTCGACAGGGAGGAACACTGAAGCTTTCTTT. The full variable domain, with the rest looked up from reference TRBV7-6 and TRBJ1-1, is GAGVSQSPRYKVTKRGQDVALRCDPISGHVSLYWYRQALGQGPEFLTYFNYEAQQDKSGLPNDRFSAERPEGSISTLTIQRTEQRDSAMYRCASSPSTGRNTEAFFGQGTRLTVV.

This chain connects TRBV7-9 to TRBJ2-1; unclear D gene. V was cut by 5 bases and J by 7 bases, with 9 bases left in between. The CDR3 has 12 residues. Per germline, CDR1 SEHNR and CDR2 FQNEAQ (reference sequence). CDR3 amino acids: CASSLLVNEQFF. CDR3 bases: TGTGCCAGCAGCCTTCTAGTTAATGAGCAGTTCTTC.

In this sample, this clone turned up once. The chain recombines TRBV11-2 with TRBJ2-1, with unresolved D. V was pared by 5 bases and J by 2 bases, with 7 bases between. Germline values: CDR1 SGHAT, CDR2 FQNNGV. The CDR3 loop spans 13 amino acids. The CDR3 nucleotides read TGTGCCAGCAGCGTCCATACCTACAATGAGCAGTTCTTC. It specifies CASSVHTYNEQFF.

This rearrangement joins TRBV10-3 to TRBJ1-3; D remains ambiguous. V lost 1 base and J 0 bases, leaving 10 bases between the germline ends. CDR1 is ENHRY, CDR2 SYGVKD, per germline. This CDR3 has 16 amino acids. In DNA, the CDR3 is TGTGCCATCAGTGAGTTCCAGGACTACTCTGGAAACACCATATATTTT. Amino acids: CAISEFQDYSGNTIYF.

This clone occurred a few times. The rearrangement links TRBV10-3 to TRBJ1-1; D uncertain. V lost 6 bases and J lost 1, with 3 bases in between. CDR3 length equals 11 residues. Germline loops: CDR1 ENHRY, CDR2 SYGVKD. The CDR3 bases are TGTGCCATCAGCGAGAACACTGAAGCTTTCTTT. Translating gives CAISENTEAFF.

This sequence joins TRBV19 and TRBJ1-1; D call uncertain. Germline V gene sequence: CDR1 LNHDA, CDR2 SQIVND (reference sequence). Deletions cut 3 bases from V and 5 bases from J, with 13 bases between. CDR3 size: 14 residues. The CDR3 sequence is CASSIPGRGTEAFF. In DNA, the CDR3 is TGTGCCAGTAGTATCCCAGGACGTGGTACTGAAGCTTTCTTT.

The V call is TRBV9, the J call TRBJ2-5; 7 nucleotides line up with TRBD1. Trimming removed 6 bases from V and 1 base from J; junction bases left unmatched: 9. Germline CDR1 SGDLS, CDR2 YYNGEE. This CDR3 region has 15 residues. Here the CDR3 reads CASTALGQPQETQYF. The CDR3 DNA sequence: TGTGCCAGCACCGCCCTGGGACAGCCCCAAGAGACCCAGTACTTC.

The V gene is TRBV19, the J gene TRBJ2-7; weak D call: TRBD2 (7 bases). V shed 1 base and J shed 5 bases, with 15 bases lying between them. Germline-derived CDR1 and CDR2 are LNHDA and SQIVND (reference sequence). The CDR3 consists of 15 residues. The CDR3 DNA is TGTGCCAGTAGTATAGGCGGGGGCGCAAATAACGAGCAGTACTTC. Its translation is CASSIGGGANNEQYF. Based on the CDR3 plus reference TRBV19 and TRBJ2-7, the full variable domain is DGGITQSPKYLFRKEGQNVTLSCEQNLNHDAMYWYRQDPGQGLRLIYYSQIVNDFQKGDIAEGYSVSREKKESFPLTVTSAQKNPTAFYLCASSIGGGANNEQYFGPGTRLTVT.

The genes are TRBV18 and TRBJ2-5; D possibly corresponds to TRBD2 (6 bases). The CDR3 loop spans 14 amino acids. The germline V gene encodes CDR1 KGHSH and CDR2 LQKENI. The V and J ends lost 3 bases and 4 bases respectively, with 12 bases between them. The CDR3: CASSPPNGGETQYF. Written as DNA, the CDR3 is TGTGCCAGCTCACCCCCAAACGGGGGAGAGACCCAGTACTTC.

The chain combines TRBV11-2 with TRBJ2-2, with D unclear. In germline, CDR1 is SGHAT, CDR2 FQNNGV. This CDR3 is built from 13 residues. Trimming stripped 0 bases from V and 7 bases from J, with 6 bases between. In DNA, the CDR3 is TGTGCCAGCAGCTTAGATCGTGGCGGGGAGCTGTTTTTT. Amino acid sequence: CASSLDRGGELFF.